The present T cell receptor (beta chain) was sequenced within a study of control samples from healthy donors and cancer patients. Repertoires were generated with immunoSEQ multiplex PCR, while TCRdb's copy carries only in-frame clones and drops some. The sample includes about 140,000 clones, around 90% seen only once; the top ten take 5.5% to 7.5%. V gave up 6 bases and J gave up 2 bases; unmatched junction bases: 5. There are 14 residues in the CDR3. Germline CDR1 reads LNHDA; CDR2 reads SQIVND (reference sequence). The specimen was blood. The chain uses TRBV19 and TRBJ1-1; 8 bases line up with TRBD1. The receptor's source is a man aged 18 to 35 in good health. The DNA for the CDR3 is TGTGCCAGTAGAACCCAGGGGGCAAACACTGAAGCTTTCTTT. Its protein product is CASRTQGANTEAFF.